This note documents a single T cell receptor beta chain sequence. Clones were sequenced by immunoSEQ multiplex PCR, and TCRdb holds only the in-frame ones, with some missing. The sample gives about half a million clones, approximately 84% of which show up once; over 9.5% is in the top ten. This sample is part of a study of shared clonotypes between healthy human individuals. Germline V lookup: CDR1 LNHNV, CDR2 YYDKDF (reference sequence). The CDR3 has 12 residues. V was pared by 6 bases and J by 4 bases, with 8 bases between. Sequenced input: PBMCs. The TCR originated in a woman in her forties in good health. Some clones in this sample may be carry-over from other donors' samples. V usage is TRBV15 and J usage is TRBJ2-3; D may be TRBD1 (5 bases). CDR3 sequence reads: CATRRGPDTQYF. In DNA form, the CDR3 reads TGTGCCACCAGAAGGGGCCCAGATACGCAGTATTTT.